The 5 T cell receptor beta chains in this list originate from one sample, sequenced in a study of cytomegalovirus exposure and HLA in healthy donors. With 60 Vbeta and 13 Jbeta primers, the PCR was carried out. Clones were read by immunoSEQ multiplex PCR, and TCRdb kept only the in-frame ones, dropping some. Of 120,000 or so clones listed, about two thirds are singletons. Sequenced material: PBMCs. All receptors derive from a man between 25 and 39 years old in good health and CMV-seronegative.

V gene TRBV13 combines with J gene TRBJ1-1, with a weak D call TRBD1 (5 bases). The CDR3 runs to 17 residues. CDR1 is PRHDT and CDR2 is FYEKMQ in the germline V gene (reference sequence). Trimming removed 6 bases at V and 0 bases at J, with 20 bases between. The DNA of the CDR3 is TGTGCCAGCAGTCTCCCCAGGGCTCAAGGAGTGAACACTGAAGCTTTCTTT. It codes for CASSLPRAQGVNTEAFF.

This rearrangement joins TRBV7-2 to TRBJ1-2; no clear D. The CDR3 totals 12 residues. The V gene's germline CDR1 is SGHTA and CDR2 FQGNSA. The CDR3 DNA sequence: TGTGCAACGCGCGCGGGTGGCTATGGCTACACCTTC. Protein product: CATRAGGYGYTF.

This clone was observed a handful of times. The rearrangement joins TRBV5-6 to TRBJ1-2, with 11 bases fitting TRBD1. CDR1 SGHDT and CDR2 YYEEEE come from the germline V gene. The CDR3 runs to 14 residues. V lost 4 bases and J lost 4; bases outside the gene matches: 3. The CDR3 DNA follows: TGTGCCAGCAGCCCGGGACAGGGGGGCTATGGCTACACCTTC. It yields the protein CASSPGQGGYGYTF.

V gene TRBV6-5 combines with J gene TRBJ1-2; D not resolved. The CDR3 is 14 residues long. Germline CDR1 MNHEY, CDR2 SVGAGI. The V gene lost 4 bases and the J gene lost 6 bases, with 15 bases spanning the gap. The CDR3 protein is CASSSILRSHGYTF. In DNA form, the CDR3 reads TGTGCCAGCAGTTCGATACTGCGCTCCCATGGCTACACCTTC.

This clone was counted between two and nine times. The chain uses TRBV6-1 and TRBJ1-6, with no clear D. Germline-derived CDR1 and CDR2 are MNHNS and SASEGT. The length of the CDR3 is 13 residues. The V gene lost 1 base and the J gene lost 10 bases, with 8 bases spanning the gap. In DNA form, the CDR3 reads TGTGCCAGCAGTGAAGACGAGAACTCACCCCTCCACTTT. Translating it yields CASSEDENSPLHF.